These 12 T cell receptor beta chains came from one sample sequenced in a study of cytomegalovirus exposure and HLA in healthy donors. Profiling relied on immunoSEQ multiplex PCR, and the TCRdb table lists in-frame clones only, not all of them. The profile shows some 110,000 clones, about 93% of them singletons. The sequencing input was PBMCs. The receptors stem from a woman between 18 and 29 years old in good health and CMV-seronegative.

This chain connects TRBV27 to TRBJ2-3; 7 nucleotides match TRBD1. Unmatched junction bases numbered 10, after V lost 8 bases and J lost 2 bases. The V gene's germline CDR1 is MNHEY and CDR2 SMNVEV (reference sequence). The CDR3 runs to 15 residues. In DNA form, the CDR3 reads TGTGCCAGCGGCTATGGGACAGAGCCCACAGATACGCAGTATTTT. Encoded protein: CASGYGTEPTDTQYF.

This clone has a handful of counts. The chain uses TRBV4-2 and TRBJ2-6, with TRBD1 as a possible D gene (5 bases). Germline CDR1 and CDR2: LGHNA and YNFKEQ. The CDR3 is made up of 18 amino acids. The V and J ends lost 5 bases and 5 bases respectively, with 22 bases between them. The CDR3 protein is CASSRGYKLQSRANVLTF. The CDR3 DNA reads TGTGCCAGCAGCAGGGGCTACAAGTTACAAAGTCGGGCCAACGTCCTGACTTTC.

This clone is a singleton in its sample. The CDR3 nucleotides read TGTGCCAGTAGTAGAGCAGGGGGCGGATATAATTCACCCCTCCACTTT. Protein sequence: CASSRAGGGYNSPLHF. The V call is TRBV19, the J call TRBJ1-6; 8 bases are a match to TRBD1. J gave up 4 bases and V 4 bases, and 6 bases lay outside the gene matches. Per germline, CDR1 LNHDA and CDR2 SQIVND (reference sequence). This CDR3 region has 16 residues. The full variable domain, in which reference TRBV19 and TRBJ1-6 provide the parts outside the CDR3, is DGGITQSPKYLFRKEGQNVTLSCEQNLNHDAMYWYRQDPGQGLRLIYYSQIVNDFQKGDIAEGYSVSREKKESFPLTVTSAQKNPTAFYLCASSRAGGGYNSPLHFGNGTRLTVT.

The chain is built from TRBV6-1 and TRBJ2-2; tentatively, D is TRBD1 (5 bases). The CDR3 loop spans 15 amino acids. V lost 8 bases and J 5 bases, leaving 18 bases between the germline ends. CDR1 and CDR2 from the germline V gene are MNHNS and SASEGT. CDR3 amino acids: CASSTLQGTTGELFF. The DNA for the CDR3 is TGTGCCAGCTCCACCTTGCAGGGTACAACCGGGGAGCTGTTTTTT.

This sequence joins TRBV27 and TRBJ2-7; possibly TRBD2 for D (6 bases). The CDR3 is 13 amino acids. CDR1 and CDR2 (germline): MNHEY, SMNVEV (reference sequence). Trimming took off 5 bases at V and 5 bases at J, with 13 bases between the two ends. The CDR3 here is CASSHSGSNEQYF. CDR3 coding DNA: TGTGCCAGCAGTCATTCCGGGAGCAACGAGCAGTACTTC.

This chain connects TRBV21-1 to TRBJ2-1; the table assigns TRBD2, which was not confirmed against the DNA. TRBV21-1 corresponds to a pseudogene. CDR3 length: 15 residues. The CDR3, as DNA: TGTGCCAGCAGCAGGAGCGGGACGAACTACAATGAGCAGTTCTTC. Protein: CASSRSGTNYNEQFF.

V gene TRBV5-6 combines with J gene TRBJ2-1; no firm D call. The V gene's germline CDR1 is SGHDT and CDR2 YYEEEE. V lost 6 bases, J lost 8 bases, and 15 bases lay in between. This CDR3 region has 13 residues. DNA of the CDR3: TGTGCCAGCATCACCCCCCTCGAGCATGAGCAGTTCTTC. It encodes CASITPLEHEQFF.

V is TRBV7-2 and J is TRBJ2-6; possibly TRBD1 for D (6 bases). The CDR3 has 15 residues. Trimming left V 5 bases short and J 4 bases short, with 12 bases between. Germline V lookup: CDR1 SGHTA, CDR2 FQGNSA. The chain's CDR3 is CASSAPGAGANVLTF. The CDR3 nucleotides are TGTGCCAGCAGCGCACCAGGGGCCGGGGCCAACGTCCTGACTTTC.

The CDR3 region is CASSFQTGETQYF. CDR3 DNA sequence: TGTGCCAGCAGTTTCCAAACGGGGGAGACCCAGTACTTC. The chain recombines TRBV27 with TRBJ2-5; a possible D gene is TRBD2 (5 bases). Trimming stripped 3 bases from V and 5 bases from J, with 10 bases between. The CDR3 length is 13 residues. Per germline, CDR1 MNHEY and CDR2 SMNVEV (reference sequence).

The chain recombines TRBV10-3 with TRBJ1-5; D ambiguous. The V gene lost 0 bases and the J gene lost 5 bases, with 5 bases spanning the gap. This CDR3 contains 13 residues. Per the germline V gene, CDR1 is ENHRY and CDR2 is SYGVKD. The CDR3 reads CAISESADQPQHF. CDR3 nucleotide sequence: TGTGCCATCAGTGAGTCGGCGGATCAGCCCCAGCATTTT.

The DNA for the CDR3 is TGCGCCAGCAGCCAAGAGGGGGCCTACGGGGCCAACGTCCTGACTTTC. It translates to CASSQEGAYGANVLTF. V usage is TRBV4-1 and J usage is TRBJ2-6, with a tentative D call TRBD1 (6 bases). V lost 0 bases and J 4 bases, leaving 10 bases between the germline ends. The CDR3 sequence is 16 residues long. Germline CDR1 reads MGHRA; CDR2 reads YSYEKL.

The chain recombines TRBV28 with TRBJ2-1; D is unresolved. CDR1 MDHEN and CDR2 SYDVKM come from the germline V gene. The V gene lost 2 bases and the J gene lost 0 bases, with 5 bases spanning the gap. This CDR3 has 14 residues. CDR3 amino acids: CASSLASSYNEQFF. The CDR3 nucleotides are TGTGCCAGCAGTTTAGCGAGCTCCTACAATGAGCAGTTCTTC.